This entry is about one T cell receptor beta chain. As yet, its antigen is unknown. This sample was taken from a study of cytomegalovirus exposure and HLA in healthy donors. Points from the study as a whole: Earlier analysis looked at TCR beta V segments, and most were productive about 90% or about 30% of the time. Accurate predictions that matched the HLA-A and HLA-B alleles of most subjects were reportedly made from TCR beta sequences. It was reportedly the case that the classifier diagnosed cytomegalovirus status with high specificity and sensitivity. In a later analysis, at a false discovery rate of 0.05, roughly 18,000 TCR beta sequences were associated with HLA alleles.

In the PCR, 60 Vbeta and 13 Jbeta primers were used. The assay was immunoSEQ multiplex PCR, and TCRdb's table has in-frame clones only and misses some. The table lists roughly 190,000 clones, roughly a tenth of them singletons. The germline V gene has CDR1 KGHSH and CDR2 LQKENI. V lost 6 bases, J lost 4 bases, and 9 bases stayed unmatched. The CDR3 consists of 15 residues. The sample taken for sequencing was PBMCs. The chain couples TRBV18 to TRBJ1-1; 9 bases align to TRBD1. This TCR came from a woman in her thirties in good health and CMV-seropositive. DNA for the CDR3: TGTGCCAGCTCTACCGGGGGACAGGGTTCCACTGAAGCTTTCTTT. Translated, it gives CASSTGGQGSTEAFF.